What follows are 23 T cell receptor beta chains derived from one specimen sequenced in a study of OX40 agonist ivuxolimab in advanced cancers. Clones were read by immunoSEQ multiplex PCR, and TCRdb kept only the in-frame ones, dropping some. Of fewer than 25,000 clones in the sample, roughly 88% are singletons; the top ten hold 35% to 40%. Here the sequenced sample was CD4+ or CD8+ T cells sorted from blood, taken in a trial of the OX40 agonist ivuxolimab. Receptor source: an adult with an advanced solid tumor such as melanoma, head and neck, liver or kidney cancer.

V and J are TRBV10-3 and TRBJ2-3; TRBD2 aligns across 11 bases. Germline lookup yields CDR1 ENHRY and CDR2 SYGVKD. After removal of 9 bases from V and 1 base from J, the junction contained 6 bases not matched to a gene. This CDR3 has 15 amino acids. The CDR3 loop reads CAIRLAGPGTDTQYF. CDR3 coding DNA: TGTGCCATTAGACTAGCGGGGCCCGGCACAGATACGCAGTATTTT.

The chain recombines TRBV29-1 with TRBJ1-1, with no clear D. V lost 4 bases to trimming and J lost 1 base, with 13 bases between them. This CDR3 has 14 amino acids. Germline V gene data show CDR1 as SQVTM and CDR2 as ANQGSEA. CDR3 protein: CSVVGGQENTEAFF. The CDR3 nucleotides are TGCAGCGTTGTGGGCGGCCAAGAGAACACTGAAGCTTTCTTT.

A single count supports this clone. V is TRBV19 and J is TRBJ1-6; D might be TRBD1 (6 bases). With 11 bases removed from V and 0 bases from J, the gap between germline ends came to 17 bases. Per the germline V gene, CDR1 is LNHDA and CDR2 is SQIVND (reference sequence). The CDR3 is 16 amino acids. CDR3 sequence (DNA): TGTGCCCTACTACGGGGACACGGCTCCTATAATTCACCCCTCCACTTT. It encodes CALLRGHGSYNSPLHF.

V and J are TRBV6-5 and TRBJ1-4; D possibly corresponds to TRBD1 (5 bases). Trimming removed 10 bases at V and 0 bases at J, with 15 bases between. This CDR3 has 15 residues. Germline V gives CDR1 MNHEY, CDR2 SVGAGI. The CDR3 DNA reads as TGTGCCATAGCCCGGACACGTGCAACTAATGAAAAACTGTTTTTT. Translated: CAIARTRATNEKLFF.

This chain's CDR3 is CASRKRLVGYEQYF. For the CDR3, the DNA is TGTGCCAGCCGGAAGCGACTAGTTGGCTACGAGCAGTACTTC. This chain joins TRBV27 and TRBJ2-7, with D possibly matching TRBD2 (6 bases). Germline V gene lookup returns CDR1 MNHEY and CDR2 SMNVEV (reference sequence). Between the trimmed V and J ends, which lost 8 bases and 3 bases, there was a span of 17 bases. There are 14 residues in the CDR3.

This chain's CDR3 is CASTPGGTGELFF. The DNA of the CDR3 is TGTGCCAGCACTCCCGGTGGCACCGGGGAGCTGTTTTTT. The V call is TRBV5-4, the J call TRBJ2-2; D is unresolved. With 6 bases removed from V and 4 bases from J, the gap between germline ends came to 10 bases. Germline assignment: CDR1 SGHNT and CDR2 YYREEE (reference sequence). This CDR3 is 13 amino acids long.

V is TRBV7-9 and J is TRBJ2-7; a weak D match, TRBD1 (6 bases). CDR1 SEHNR and CDR2 FQNEAQ come from the germline V gene (reference sequence). The CDR3 length is 12 residues. Trimming removed 3 bases from V and 7 bases from J, with 10 bases in between. The CDR3 nucleotides read TGTGCCAGCAGCTTCCAAGACAGGGAGCAGTACTTC. Its protein is CASSFQDREQYF.

V and J are TRBV9 and TRBJ1-5; no clear D gene. CDR3 length: 15 amino acids. Trimming shortened V by 0 bases and J by 1 base, and 8 bases separated the two germline ends. The V gene's germline CDR1 is SGDLS and CDR2 YYNGEE. The CDR3 loop reads CASSVVGKSNQPQHF. The CDR3 coding sequence is TGTGCCAGCAGCGTAGTGGGGAAAAGCAATCAGCCCCAGCATTTT.

The CDR3 DNA follows: TGTGCCAGCAGAGTTAGCGGGGGGCGGGATACGCAGTATTTT. Translation: CASRVSGGRDTQYF. J is TRBJ2-3 and V is TRBV27; 10 bases fit TRBD2. This CDR3 comprises 14 residues. The trim removed 6 bases at V and 6 bases at J, leaving 6 bases unmatched. The germline gives CDR1 MNHEY, CDR2 SMNVEV (reference sequence).

The V call is TRBV9, the J call TRBJ2-5; D perhaps matches TRBD1 (5 bases). V lost 4 bases and J lost 3, with 16 bases in between. The CDR3 sequence is 15 residues long. Germline lookup yields CDR1 SGDLS and CDR2 YYNGEE. The CDR3 DNA reads as TGTGCCAGCAGCACCTCAGGGTCCAGGAAAGAGACCCAGTACTTC. Its protein is CASSTSGSRKETQYF.

The chain links TRBV10-3 to TRBJ1-1; 7 bases match TRBD1. The CDR3 runs to 12 residues. Germline V gives CDR1 ENHRY, CDR2 SYGVKD. With V trimmed by 10 bases and J by 1 base, 3 bases remained unmatched. The CDR3 reads CATRQGNTEAFF. The CDR3 region has the DNA TGTGCCACCCGACAGGGGAACACTGAAGCTTTCTTT.

The CDR3 spells CASSVGASEETQYF. The CDR3 DNA is TGTGCCAGCAGCGTAGGGGCTAGCGAAGAGACCCAGTACTTC. The rearrangement uses TRBV9 and TRBJ2-5, with a possible D match to TRBD2 (6 bases). This CDR3 is 14 amino acids long. V lost 0 bases, J lost 3 bases, and 9 bases lay in between. Per germline, CDR1 SGDLS and CDR2 YYNGEE.

This clone came up a few times. The CDR3 DNA follows: TGTGCCAGCAGTGACTCTAGCACCGGGGAGCTGTTTTTT. Amino acids: CASSDSSTGELFF. The V call is TRBV6-4, the J call TRBJ2-2; no clear D. CDR1 and CDR2 (germline): MRHNA, SNTAGT. Trimming cost V 0 bases and J 4 bases, with 3 bases left between them. The CDR3 covers 13 residues.

The genes are TRBV13 and TRBJ1-2; possibly TRBD1 for D (6 bases). Germline CDR1 is PRHDT and CDR2 is FYEKMQ (reference sequence). The CDR3 runs 14 residues. V was pared by 0 bases and J by 2 bases, with 7 bases between. DNA for the CDR3: TGTGCCAGCAGCTTAGGCGGACAGAACTATGGCTACACCTTC. It is translated as CASSLGGQNYGYTF.

The chain employs TRBV7-9 and TRBJ2-1; D not certain. V shed 4 bases and J shed 7 bases, with 14 bases lying between them. The CDR3 length is 14 residues. The germline gives CDR1 SEHNR, CDR2 FQNEAQ (reference sequence). CDR3 sequence (DNA): TGTGCCAGCAGCTCCCGGGTCCTCGGGAATGAGCAGTTCTTC. Translation gives CASSSRVLGNEQFF.

The J gene is TRBJ1-2, the V gene TRBV27; 9 bases are shared with TRBD1. Trimming removed 2 bases from V and 6 bases from J; junction bases left unmatched: 4. The CDR3 contains 14 residues. Germline V gene data show CDR1 as MNHEY and CDR2 as SMNVEV (reference sequence). The CDR3 DNA follows: TGTGCCAGCAGTTTAGCGGGGACAGGGAATGGCTACACCTTC. Residues: CASSLAGTGNGYTF.

The rearrangement uses TRBV6-5 and TRBJ2-3; D is possibly TRBD1 or TRBD2 (5 bases each). Trimming took off 0 bases at V and 1 base at J, with 8 bases between the two ends. This CDR3 is 15 amino acids long. From germline, CDR1 is MNHEY and CDR2 SVGAGI. CDR3 DNA sequence: TGTGCCAGCAGTTACTCGAGAGGGGGCACAGATACGCAGTATTTT. It codes for CASSYSRGGTDTQYF.

A few counts support this clone. The chain uses TRBV30 and TRBJ1-2; 7 nucleotides agree with TRBD1. V gave up 4 bases and J gave up 4 bases; unmatched junction bases: 0. The length of the CDR3 is 11 residues. In germline, CDR1 is GTSNPN, CDR2 SVGIG (reference sequence). This CDR3 is CAWTGGYGYTF. In nucleotides, the CDR3 is TGTGCCTGGACAGGGGGCTATGGCTACACCTTC.

J is TRBJ2-3 and V is TRBV9, with TRBD2 identical over 8 bases. Germline CDR1 is SGDLS and CDR2 is YYNGEE. V was pared by 0 bases and J by 1 base, with 1 base of the junction left unmatched. This CDR3 contains 15 residues. The CDR3 loop is CASSVAGRGTDTQYF. CDR3 DNA: TGTGCCAGCAGCGTAGCCGGGAGGGGCACAGATACGCAGTATTTT.

The chain links TRBV28 to TRBJ1-2; maybe TRBD1 (5 bases). Germline assignment: CDR1 MDHEN and CDR2 SYDVKM. The ends were cut back, 5 bases at V and 4 bases at J, with 17 bases in the middle. This CDR3 spans 15 amino acids. CDR3 sequence reads: CASSLLPGTPYGYTF. The CDR3 region has the DNA TGTGCCAGCAGTCTACTCCCGGGGACGCCCTATGGCTACACCTTC.

V and J are TRBV6-5 and TRBJ2-2; D is unresolved. CDR1 is MNHEY, CDR2 SVGAGI, per germline. The CDR3 length is 15 residues. Trimming removed 0 bases from V and 1 base from J, with 6 bases in between. The CDR3 reads CASSYSAGNTGELFF. As DNA, the CDR3 is TGTGCCAGCAGTTACTCGGCAGGGAACACCGGGGAGCTGTTTTTT.

The chain has TRBV7-9 and TRBJ1-6, with TRBD1 matching 7 bases. Trimming at V came to 5 bases and at J to 6 bases, leaving 10 bases not matched to a gene. The germline V gene has CDR1 SEHNR and CDR2 FQNEAQ (reference sequence). The CDR3 extends over 16 amino acids. Written as DNA, the CDR3 is TGTGCCAGCAGCCCAACCGGGACAGCCGGTAATTCACCCCTCCACTTT. Its translation: CASSPTGTAGNSPLHF. Full variable domain (remainder filled in from reference TRBV7-9 and TRBJ1-6): DTGVSQNPRHKITKRGQNVTFRCDPISEHNRLYWYRQTLGQGPEFLTYFQNEAQLEKSRLLSDRFSAERPKGSFSTLEIQRTEQGDSAMYLCASSPTGTAGNSPLHFGNGTRLTVT.

A single count supports this clone. The CDR3 bases are TGCAGCGTTGGGGAGCTAGGCTCCTACAATGAGCAGTTCTTC. Its translation: CSVGELGSYNEQFF. The V and J genes are TRBV29-1 and TRBJ2-1, with D maybe TRBD2 (5 bases). The CDR3 consists of 14 residues. The ends were cut back, 4 bases at V and 0 bases at J, with 10 bases in the middle. CDR1 is SQVTM, CDR2 ANQGSEA, per germline.